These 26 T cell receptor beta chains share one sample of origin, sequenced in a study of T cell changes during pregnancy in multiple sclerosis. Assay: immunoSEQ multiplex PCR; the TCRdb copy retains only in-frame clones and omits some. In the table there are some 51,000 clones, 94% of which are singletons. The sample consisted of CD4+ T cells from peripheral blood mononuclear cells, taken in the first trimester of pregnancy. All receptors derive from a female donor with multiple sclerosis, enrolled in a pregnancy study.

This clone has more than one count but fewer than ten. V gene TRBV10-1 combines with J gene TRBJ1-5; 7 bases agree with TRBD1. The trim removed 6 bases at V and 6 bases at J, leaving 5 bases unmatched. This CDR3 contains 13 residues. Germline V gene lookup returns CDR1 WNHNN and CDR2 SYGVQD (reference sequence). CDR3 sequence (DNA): TGCGCCAGCAGCACAGGGGTGGGTCAGCCCCAGCATTTT. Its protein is CASSTGVGQPQHF.

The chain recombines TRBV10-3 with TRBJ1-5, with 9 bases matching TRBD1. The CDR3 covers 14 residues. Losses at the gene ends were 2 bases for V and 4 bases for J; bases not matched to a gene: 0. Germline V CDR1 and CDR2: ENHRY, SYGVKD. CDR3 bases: TGTGCCATCAGTGAGGACAGGGGGAATCAGCCCCAGCATTTT. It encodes CAISEDRGNQPQHF.

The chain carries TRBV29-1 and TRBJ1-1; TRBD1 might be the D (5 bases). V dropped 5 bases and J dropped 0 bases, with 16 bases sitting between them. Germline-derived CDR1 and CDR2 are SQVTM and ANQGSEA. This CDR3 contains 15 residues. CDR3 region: CSVPRVSPMNTEAFF. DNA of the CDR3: TGCAGCGTTCCCAGGGTTTCCCCAATGAACACTGAAGCTTTCTTT.

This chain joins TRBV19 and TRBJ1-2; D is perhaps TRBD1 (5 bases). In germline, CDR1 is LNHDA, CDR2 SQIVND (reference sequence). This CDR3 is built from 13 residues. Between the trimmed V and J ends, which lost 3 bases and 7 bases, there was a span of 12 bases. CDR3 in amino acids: CASSMGRAAGYTF. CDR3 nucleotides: TGTGCCAGTAGTATGGGCAGGGCGGCTGGCTACACCTTC.

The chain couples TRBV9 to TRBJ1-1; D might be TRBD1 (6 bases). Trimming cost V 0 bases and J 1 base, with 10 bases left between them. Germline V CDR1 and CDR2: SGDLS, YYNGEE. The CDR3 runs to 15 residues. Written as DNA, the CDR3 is TGTGCCAGCAGCGTAGAAGGCAGGGGGAACACTGAAGCTTTCTTT. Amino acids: CASSVEGRGNTEAFF. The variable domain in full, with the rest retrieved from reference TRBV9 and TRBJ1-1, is DSGVTQTPKHLITATGQRVTLRCSPRSGDLSVYWYQQSLDQGLQFLIQYYNGEERAKGNILERFSAQQFPDLHSELNLSSLELGDSALYFCASSVEGRGNTEAFFGQGTRLTVV.

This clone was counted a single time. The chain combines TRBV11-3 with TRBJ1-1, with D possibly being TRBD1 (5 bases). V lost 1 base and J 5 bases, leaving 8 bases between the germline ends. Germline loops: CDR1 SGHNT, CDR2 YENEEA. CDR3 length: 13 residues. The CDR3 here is CASSLVGGTEAFF. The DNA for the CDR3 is TGTGCCAGCAGCTTAGTTGGGGGGACTGAAGCTTTCTTT.

The CDR3 spells CASSLGPNTGELFF. The CDR3, as DNA: TGTGCCAGCAGCTTGGGCCCGAACACCGGGGAGCTGTTTTTT. The V and J genes are TRBV11-2 and TRBJ2-2; D not resolved. The CDR3 spans 14 residues. Germline CDR1 is SGHAT and CDR2 is FQNNGV. V was cut by 3 bases and J by 0 bases, with 5 bases left in between.

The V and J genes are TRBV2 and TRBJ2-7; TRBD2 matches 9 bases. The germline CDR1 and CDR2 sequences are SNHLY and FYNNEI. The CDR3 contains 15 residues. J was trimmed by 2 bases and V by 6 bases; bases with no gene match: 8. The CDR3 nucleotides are TGTGCCAGCAGAGACCTAGCGGGGATACCCTACGAGCAGTACTTC. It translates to CASRDLAGIPYEQYF.

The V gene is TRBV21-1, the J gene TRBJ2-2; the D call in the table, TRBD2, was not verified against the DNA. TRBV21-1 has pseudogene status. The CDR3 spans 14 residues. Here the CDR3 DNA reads TGTGCCAGCGGGCGGCGGGCCGTCGGCGGGGAGCTGTTTTTT. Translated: CASGRRAVGGELFF.

The CDR3 coding sequence is TGTGCCACCAGCAGAGGCCCCACGCCGGGACTCCGCACAGATACGCAGTATTTT. This codes for CATSRGPTPGLRTDTQYF. The genes are TRBV15 and TRBJ2-3; D possibly corresponds to TRBD2 (6 bases). Trimming cost V 1 base and J 1 base, with 18 bases left between them. Germline V gene data show CDR1 as LNHNV and CDR2 as YYDKDF (reference sequence). The CDR3 runs to 18 residues.

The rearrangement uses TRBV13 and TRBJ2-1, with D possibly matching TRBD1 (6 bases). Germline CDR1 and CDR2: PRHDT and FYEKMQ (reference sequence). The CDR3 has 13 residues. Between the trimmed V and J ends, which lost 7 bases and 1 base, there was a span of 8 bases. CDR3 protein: CASIQGSYNEQFF. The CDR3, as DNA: TGTGCCAGCATTCAGGGGTCCTACAATGAGCAGTTCTTC.

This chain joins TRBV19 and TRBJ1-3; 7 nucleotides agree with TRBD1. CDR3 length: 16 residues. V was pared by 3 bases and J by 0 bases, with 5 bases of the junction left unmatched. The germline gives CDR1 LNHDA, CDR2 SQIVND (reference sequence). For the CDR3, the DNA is TGTGCCAGTAGTATTAGGGCAGGGGGCTCTGGAAACACCATATATTTT. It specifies CASSIRAGGSGNTIYF.

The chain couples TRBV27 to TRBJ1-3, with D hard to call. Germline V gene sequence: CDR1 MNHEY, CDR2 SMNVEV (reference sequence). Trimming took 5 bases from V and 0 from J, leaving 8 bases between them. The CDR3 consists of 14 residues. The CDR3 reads CASSPGNSGNTIYF. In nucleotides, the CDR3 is TGTGCCAGCAGTCCCGGGAACTCTGGAAACACCATATATTTT.

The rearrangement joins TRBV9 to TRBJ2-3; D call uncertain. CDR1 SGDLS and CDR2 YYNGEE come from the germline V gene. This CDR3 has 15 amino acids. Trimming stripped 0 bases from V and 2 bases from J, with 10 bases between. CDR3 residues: CASSVVATNTDTQYF. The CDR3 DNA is TGTGCCAGCAGCGTAGTAGCTACAAACACAGATACGCAGTATTTT.

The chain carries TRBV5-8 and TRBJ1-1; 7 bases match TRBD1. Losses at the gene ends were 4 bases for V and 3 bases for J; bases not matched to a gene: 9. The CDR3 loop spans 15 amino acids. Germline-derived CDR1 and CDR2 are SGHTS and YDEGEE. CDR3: CASSMGQRVYTEAFF. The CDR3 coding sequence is TGTGCCAGCAGCATGGGACAGCGGGTTTACACTGAAGCTTTCTTT.

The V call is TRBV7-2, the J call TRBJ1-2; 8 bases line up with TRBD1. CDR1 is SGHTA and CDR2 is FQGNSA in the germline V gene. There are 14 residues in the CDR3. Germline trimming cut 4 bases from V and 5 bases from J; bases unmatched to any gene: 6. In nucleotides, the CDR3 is TGTGCCAGCAGCTCCGACAGGGGCGTATATGGCTACACCTTC. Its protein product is CASSSDRGVYGYTF.

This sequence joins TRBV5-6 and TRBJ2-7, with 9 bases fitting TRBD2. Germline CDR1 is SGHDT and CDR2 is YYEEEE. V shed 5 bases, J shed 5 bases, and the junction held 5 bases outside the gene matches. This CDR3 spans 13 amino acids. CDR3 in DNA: TGTGCCAGCAGTTGGAGACTAGCGGACGAGCAGTACTTC. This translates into CASSWRLADEQYF.

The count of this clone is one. The chain's CDR3 is CASSTTGTSTNEKLFF. The CDR3 nucleotides read TGTGCCAGCAGCACCACGGGGACATCAACTAATGAAAAACTGTTTTTT. The rearrangement links TRBV11-1 to TRBJ1-4; TRBD1 is a possible D gene (6 bases). The V gene's germline CDR1 is SGHAT and CDR2 FQDESV (reference sequence). The CDR3 is made up of 16 amino acids. The V end lost 5 bases, the J end lost 0 bases, and 13 bases lay between the germline ends.

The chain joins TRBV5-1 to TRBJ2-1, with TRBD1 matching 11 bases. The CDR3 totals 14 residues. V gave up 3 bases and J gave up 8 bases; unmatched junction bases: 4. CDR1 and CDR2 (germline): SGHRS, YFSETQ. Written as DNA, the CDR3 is TGCGCCAGCAGCTCCCGGACAGGGGGCGATGAGCAGTTCTTC. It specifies CASSSRTGGDEQFF.

In nucleotides, the CDR3 is TGTGCCAGCTCGAGGGAATCGACCTACAATGAGCAGTTCTTC. This encodes CASSRESTYNEQFF. The chain uses TRBV9 and TRBJ2-1, with a possible D match to TRBD2 (5 bases). Germline V CDR1 and CDR2: SGDLS, YYNGEE. The CDR3 extends over 14 amino acids. V was shortened by 7 bases and J by 2 bases, with 13 bases between the two germline ends.

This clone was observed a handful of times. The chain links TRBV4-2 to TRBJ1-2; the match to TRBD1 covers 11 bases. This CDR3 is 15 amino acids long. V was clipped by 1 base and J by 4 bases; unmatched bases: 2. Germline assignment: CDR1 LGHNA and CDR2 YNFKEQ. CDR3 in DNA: TGTGCCAGCAGCCAAGTGGGGACAGGGGGCTATGGCTACACCTTC. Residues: CASSQVGTGGYGYTF.

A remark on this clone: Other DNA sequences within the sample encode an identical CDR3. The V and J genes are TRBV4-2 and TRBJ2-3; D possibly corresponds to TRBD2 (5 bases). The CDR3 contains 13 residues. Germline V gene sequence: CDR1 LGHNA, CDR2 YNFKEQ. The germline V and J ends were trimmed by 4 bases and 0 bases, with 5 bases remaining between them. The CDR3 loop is CASSPGSTDTQYF. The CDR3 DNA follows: TGTGCCAGCAGCCCGGGAAGCACAGATACGCAGTATTTT.

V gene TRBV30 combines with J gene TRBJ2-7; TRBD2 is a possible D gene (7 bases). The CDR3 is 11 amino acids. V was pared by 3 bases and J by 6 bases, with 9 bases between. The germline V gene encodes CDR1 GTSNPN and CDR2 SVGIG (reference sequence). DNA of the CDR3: TGTGCCTGGAGGGGAGGGGGCGAGCAGTACTTC. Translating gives CAWRGGGEQYF.

The DNA of the CDR3 is TGTGCCAGCACTCAACCGGGACAGACCTACGAGCAGTACTTC. Translating gives CASTQPGQTYEQYF. J is TRBJ2-7 and V is TRBV6-7, with 7 bases aligning to TRBD1. TRBV6-7 is given ORF status, its function remaining uncertain. CDR3 size: 14 residues. Trimming took 7 bases from V and 2 from J; bases not matched to a gene: 8.

The CDR3 sequence is CASSSSHRENTEAFF. CDR3 nucleotide sequence: TGCGCCAGCAGCTCAAGCCACAGGGAGAACACTGAAGCTTTCTTT. The V and J genes are TRBV5-1 and TRBJ1-1; the D gene is possibly TRBD1 (6 bases). CDR1 is SGHRS and CDR2 is YFSETQ in the germline V gene. The CDR3 loop spans 15 amino acids. V was shortened by 3 bases and J by 1 base, with 13 bases between the two germline ends.

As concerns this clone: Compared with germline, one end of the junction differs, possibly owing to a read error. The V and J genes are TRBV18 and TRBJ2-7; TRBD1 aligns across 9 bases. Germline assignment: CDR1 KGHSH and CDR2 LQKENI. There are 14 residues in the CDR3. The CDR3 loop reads CASSPGTGQNQGNF. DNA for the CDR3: TGTGCCAGCTCCCCCGGGACAGGGCAAAACCAAGGGAACTTC. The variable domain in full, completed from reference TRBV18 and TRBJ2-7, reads NAGVMQNPRHLVRRRGQEARLRCSPMKGHSHVYWYRQLPEEGLKFMVYLQKENIIDESGMPKERFSAEFPKEGPSILRIQQVVRGDSAAYFCASSPGTGQNQGNFGPGTRLTVT.